The 10 T cell receptor beta chains below all came from one sample that was sequenced in a study of T-cell reconstitution after alpha-beta-depleted transplantation in children. As it was prepared, the TCRbeta library received unique molecular identifiers. One entry per CDR3 protein results from TCRdb running MiXCR on the PCR reads. Found here are roughly 280,000 distinct CDR3 sequences, 11% of them singletons; the top ten hold 20% to 25%. The source was peripheral blood, collected 180 days after TCRalphabeta/CD19-depleted stem cell transplant. The receptors were sampled from a male patient between 2 and 10 years old who had a stem cell transplant for chronic granulomatous disease, so the T cells may come from the graft donor.

This clonotype was recorded many times. This rearrangement joins TRBV18 to TRBJ2-1; D possibly corresponds to TRBD2 (5 bases). Trimming took 3 bases from V and 4 from J, leaving 13 bases between them. This CDR3 spans 15 amino acids. CDR1 and CDR2 (germline): KGHSH, LQKENI. CDR3 sequence reads: CASSPPGVGYNEQFF. CDR3 coding DNA: TGTGCCAGCTCACCTCCCGGGGTGGGTTACAATGAGCAGTTCTTC.

This clonotype was seen only a few times. The rearrangement links TRBV20-1 to TRBJ1-2; maybe TRBD1 (6 bases). The V end was cut by 0 bases, the J end by 4 bases, with 18 bases between. The CDR3 totals 16 residues. Germline V gene data show CDR1 as DFQATT and CDR2 as SNEGSKA (reference sequence). The CDR3 DNA reads as TGCAGTGCTAGAGAAGAAGGAGGGGTCAGGGGCTATGGCTACACCTTC. It specifies CSAREEGGVRGYGYTF.

The chain joins TRBV14 to TRBJ1-6; no clear D. The CDR3 runs 13 residues. Trimming took 4 bases from V and 5 from J, leaving 6 bases between them. Germline values: CDR1 SGHDN, CDR2 FVKESK. In DNA form, the CDR3 reads TGTGCCAGCAGCCTGACCGATAATTCACCCCTCCACTTT. Its translation: CASSLTDNSPLHF.

The table lists this clonotype with a few counts. This chain links TRBV18 with TRBJ1-2, with 8 nucleotides matching TRBD1. This CDR3 is built from 15 residues. Per the germline V gene, CDR1 is KGHSH and CDR2 is LQKENI. After removal of 2 bases from V and 0 bases from J, the junction contained 2 bases not matched to a gene. The chain's CDR3 is CASSPKQGANYGYTF. CDR3 sequence (DNA): TGTGCCAGCTCACCAAAACAGGGGGCTAACTATGGCTACACCTTC.

CDR3 sequence reads: CASTKDPRIFRGNEQFF. The CDR3 DNA reads as TGTGCCTCCACCAAAGACCCACGGATTTTCCGGGGCAATGAGCAGTTCTTC. The chain couples TRBV3-1 to TRBJ2-1; D possibly corresponds to TRBD2 (5 bases). CDR3 length: 17 amino acids. The V end was cut by 11 bases, the J end by 6 bases, with 29 bases between. The germline gives CDR1 LGHDT, CDR2 YNNKEL (reference sequence).

This clonotype has only a few counts. The chain uses TRBV2 and TRBJ1-1; 7 bases align to TRBD1. The CDR3 covers 16 residues. The V and J ends lost 5 bases and 1 base, in that order; junction bases with no gene match: 10. Germline CDR1 reads SNHLY; CDR2 reads FYNNEI. CDR3 loop: CASSPQGGAKNTEAFF. For the CDR3, the DNA is TGTGCCAGCAGTCCCCAGGGGGGGGCGAAGAACACTGAAGCTTTCTTT.

This clonotype appeared many times. V gene TRBV27 combines with J gene TRBJ1-2; D call uncertain. The CDR3 contains 15 residues. CDR1 and CDR2 (germline): MNHEY, SMNVEV (reference sequence). Trimming pared 2 bases from V and 6 bases from J, leaving 16 bases between. For the CDR3, the DNA is TGTGCCAGCAGTTTAGCCCCAGGAGGCCAAAATGGCTACACCTTC. It yields the protein CASSLAPGGQNGYTF.

The chain has TRBV5-5 and TRBJ1-4, with D perhaps matching TRBD1 (6 bases). Germline loops: CDR1 SGHKS, CDR2 YYEKEE (reference sequence). The CDR3 runs to 14 residues. V was pared by 3 bases and J by 4 bases, with 10 bases between. The chain's CDR3 is CASSSGQLNEKLFF. The DNA of the CDR3 is TGTGCCAGCAGCTCCGGACAGCTTAATGAAAAACTGTTTTTT.

This clonotype was seen repeatedly, ten times or more. The chain recombines TRBV6-5 with TRBJ1-5; no reliable D call. The V end was cut by 4 bases, the J end by 7 bases, with 14 bases between. This CDR3 contains 14 residues. Germline loops: CDR1 MNHEY, CDR2 SVGAGI. The CDR3 nucleotides are TGTGCCAGCAGTTTGACCGGTGGCTCGCAGCCCCAGCATTTT. This sequence encodes CASSLTGGSQPQHF.

In its sample, this clonotype was seen many times. At one end, the junction sequence differs from germline, possibly due to a read error. This chain uses TRBV7-9 with TRBJ2-5, with D perhaps TRBD1 or TRBD2 (5 bases each). Germline V gives CDR1 SEHNR, CDR2 FQNEAQ (reference sequence). CDR3 length: 12 residues. The CDR3, as DNA: TGTGCCAGCAGCTTAAGCCGGGACCGTTTTCTATTC. This gives the protein CASSLSRDRFLF.